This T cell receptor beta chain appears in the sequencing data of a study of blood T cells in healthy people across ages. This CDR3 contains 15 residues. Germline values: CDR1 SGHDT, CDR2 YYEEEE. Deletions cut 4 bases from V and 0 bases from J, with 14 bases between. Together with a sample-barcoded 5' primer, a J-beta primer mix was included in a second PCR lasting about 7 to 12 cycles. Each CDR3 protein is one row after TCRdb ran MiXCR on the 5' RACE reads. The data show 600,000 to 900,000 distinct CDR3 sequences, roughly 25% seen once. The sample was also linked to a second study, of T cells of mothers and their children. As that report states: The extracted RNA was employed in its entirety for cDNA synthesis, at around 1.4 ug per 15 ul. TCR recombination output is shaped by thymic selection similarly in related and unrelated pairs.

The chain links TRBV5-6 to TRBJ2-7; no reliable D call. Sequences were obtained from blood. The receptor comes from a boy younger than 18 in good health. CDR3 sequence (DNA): TGTGCCAGCAGCCCCCCGAGTGCAGCCTCCTACGAGCAGTACTTC. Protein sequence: CASSPPSAASYEQYF.